This T cell receptor (beta chain) was found in a study of cytomegalovirus exposure and HLA in healthy donors. Both 60 Vbeta primers and 13 Jbeta primers went into the PCR. TCRdb's copy holds only in-frame clones and misses some; the assay was immunoSEQ multiplex PCR. The profile shows 130,000 or so clones, about four fifths of them singletons. CDR3 length: 12 residues. Germline CDR1 is SNHLY and CDR2 is FYNNEI. This chain joins TRBV2 and TRBJ2-5; TRBD1 agrees at 8 bases. Matching the DNA end better, TRBJ2-7 makes the J call doubtful. This sequence originates from a man aged 25 to 40 in good health and CMV-seronegative. The sequenced sample consisted of PBMCs. The CDR3 coding sequence is TGTGCCAGCAAAACAGGGGGTCACGAGCAGTACTTC. Translating gives CASKTGGHEQYF.